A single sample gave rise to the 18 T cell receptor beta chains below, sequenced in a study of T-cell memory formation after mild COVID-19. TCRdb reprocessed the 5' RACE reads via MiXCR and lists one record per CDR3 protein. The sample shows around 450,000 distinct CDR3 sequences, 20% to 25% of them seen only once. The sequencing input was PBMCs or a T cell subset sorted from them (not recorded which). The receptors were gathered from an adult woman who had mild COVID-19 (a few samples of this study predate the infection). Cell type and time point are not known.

In DNA, the CDR3 is TGTGCCAGCAGCCAAGATCTATACCTAGCCACAGATACGCAGTATTTT. This encodes CASSQDLYLATDTQYF. The gene calls are TRBV4-2 and TRBJ2-3; possibly TRBD2 for D (5 bases). CDR3 length equals 16 residues. The V and J ends lost 0 bases and 2 bases respectively, with 12 bases between them. Germline V gene sequence: CDR1 LGHNA, CDR2 YNFKEQ.

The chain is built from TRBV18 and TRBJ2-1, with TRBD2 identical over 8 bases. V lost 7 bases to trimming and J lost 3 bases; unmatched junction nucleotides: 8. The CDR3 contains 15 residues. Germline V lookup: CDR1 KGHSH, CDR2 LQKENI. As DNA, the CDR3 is TGTGCCAGCTTTCCCAGCGGGGGCCTCTACAATGAGCAGTTCTTC. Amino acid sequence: CASFPSGGLYNEQFF.

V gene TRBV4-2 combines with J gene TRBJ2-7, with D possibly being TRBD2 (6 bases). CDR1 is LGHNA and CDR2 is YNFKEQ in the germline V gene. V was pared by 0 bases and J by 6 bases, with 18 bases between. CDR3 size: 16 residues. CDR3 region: CASSQEADRRGLEQYF. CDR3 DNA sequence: TGTGCCAGCAGCCAAGAAGCGGATCGGAGGGGTCTCGAGCAGTACTTC.

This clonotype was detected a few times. CDR3 sequence (DNA): TGCAGCGTTGCGGGACCTACCTACGAGCAGTACTTC. It translates to CSVAGPTYEQYF. The rearrangement links TRBV29-1 to TRBJ2-7; possibly TRBD1 or TRBD2 for D (5 bases each). From germline, CDR1 is SQVTM and CDR2 ANQGSEA. This CDR3 is 12 amino acids long. The V and J ends lost 4 bases and 2 bases respectively, with 9 bases between them.

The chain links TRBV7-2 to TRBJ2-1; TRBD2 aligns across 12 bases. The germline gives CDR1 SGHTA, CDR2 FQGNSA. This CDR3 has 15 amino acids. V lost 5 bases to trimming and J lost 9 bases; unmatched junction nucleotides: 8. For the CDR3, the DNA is TGTGCCAGCAGCCCGCCGACTAGCGGGAGAAGTGAGCAGTTCTTC. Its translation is CASSPPTSGRSEQFF.

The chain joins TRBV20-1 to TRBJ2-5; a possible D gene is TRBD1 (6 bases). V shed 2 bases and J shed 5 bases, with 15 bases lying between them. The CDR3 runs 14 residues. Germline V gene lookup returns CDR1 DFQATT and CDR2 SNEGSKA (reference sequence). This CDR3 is CSARIAGGRETQYF. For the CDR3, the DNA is TGCAGTGCTAGAATCGCTGGGGGCCGGGAGACCCAGTACTTC.

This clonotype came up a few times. CDR3: CASRTGNNRGGYTF. CDR3 sequence (DNA): TGTGCCAGCAGGACAGGGAATAACCGCGGAGGCTACACCTTC. The V gene is TRBV11-2, the J gene TRBJ1-2; the match to TRBD1 covers 7 bases. Germline values: CDR1 SGHAT, CDR2 FQNNGV. The CDR3 length is 14 residues. Trimming cost V 6 bases and J 8 bases; bases outside gene matches: 12.

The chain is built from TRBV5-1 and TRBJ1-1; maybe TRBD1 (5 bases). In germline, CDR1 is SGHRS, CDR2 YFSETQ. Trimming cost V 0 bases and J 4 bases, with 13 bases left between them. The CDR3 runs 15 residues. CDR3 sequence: CASSLEDPGRTEAFF. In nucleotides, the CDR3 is TGCGCCAGCAGCTTGGAGGACCCGGGACGCACTGAAGCTTTCTTT.

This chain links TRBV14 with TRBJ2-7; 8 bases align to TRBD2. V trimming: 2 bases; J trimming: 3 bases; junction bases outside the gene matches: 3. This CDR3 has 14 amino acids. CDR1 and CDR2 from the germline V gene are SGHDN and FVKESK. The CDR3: CASSQLAGFYEQYF. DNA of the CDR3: TGTGCCAGCAGCCAACTAGCGGGCTTCTACGAGCAGTACTTC.

Here the CDR3 DNA reads TGCGCCAGCAGTCCAACTGGAGGGGCCAATGGCTACACCTTC. It specifies CASSPTGGANGYTF. V and J are TRBV23-1 and TRBJ1-2; TRBD1 is a possible D gene (5 bases). Being an ORF, TRBV23-1 has a function that is uncertain. The V and J ends lost 4 bases and 6 bases respectively, with 15 bases between them. The CDR3 is made up of 14 amino acids.

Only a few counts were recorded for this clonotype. The CDR3 loop reads CASKGRYEQYF. For the CDR3, the DNA is TGTGCCAGTAAGGGGAGATACGAGCAGTACTTC. The V and J genes are TRBV19 and TRBJ2-7, with D perhaps being TRBD1 or TRBD2 (5 bases each). V was cut by 7 bases and J by 4 bases, with 8 bases left in between. Per germline, CDR1 LNHDA and CDR2 SQIVND (reference sequence). The CDR3 covers 11 residues.

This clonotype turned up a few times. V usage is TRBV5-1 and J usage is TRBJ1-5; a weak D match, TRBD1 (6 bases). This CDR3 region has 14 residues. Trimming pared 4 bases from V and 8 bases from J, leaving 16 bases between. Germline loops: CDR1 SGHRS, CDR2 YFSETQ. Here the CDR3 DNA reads TGCGCCAGCAGCCCTCTAGGGGGTGTGAAGCCCCAGCATTTT. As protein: CASSPLGGVKPQHF.

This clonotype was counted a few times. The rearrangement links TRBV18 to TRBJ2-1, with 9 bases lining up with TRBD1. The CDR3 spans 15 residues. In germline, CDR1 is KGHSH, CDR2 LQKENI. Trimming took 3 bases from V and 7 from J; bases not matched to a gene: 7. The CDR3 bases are TGTGCCAGCTCACCGAGACAGGGGGTAAAGAATGAGCAGTTCTTC. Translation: CASSPRQGVKNEQFF.

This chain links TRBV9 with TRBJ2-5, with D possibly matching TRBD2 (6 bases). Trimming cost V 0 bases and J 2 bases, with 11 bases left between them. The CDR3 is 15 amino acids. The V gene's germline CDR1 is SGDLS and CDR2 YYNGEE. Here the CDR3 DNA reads TGTGCCAGCAGCGTAGCTCTGGGGGGACAAGAGACCCAGTACTTC. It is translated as CASSVALGGQETQYF.

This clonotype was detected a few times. In DNA, the CDR3 is TGTGCCAGCAGCCAAGAGCAGGTTGGGGCTAGCGTGCAAGAGACCCAGTACTTC. Translating gives CASSQEQVGASVQETQYF. This rearrangement joins TRBV4-2 to TRBJ2-5; tentatively, D is TRBD2 (6 bases). Trimming removed 0 bases at V and 2 bases at J, with 19 bases between. The germline CDR1 and CDR2 sequences are LGHNA and YNFKEQ. The CDR3 is made up of 18 amino acids.

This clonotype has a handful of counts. The DNA of the CDR3 is TGTGCCAGCAGTTTAGCGCTAGGACTAGCGGCCTTCACAGATACGCAGTATTTT. This sequence encodes CASSLALGLAAFTDTQYF. The V gene is TRBV12-3 or TRBV12-4, the J gene TRBJ2-3; TRBD2 matches at 10 bases. This CDR3 has 18 amino acids. The V and J ends lost 0 bases and 2 bases, in that order; junction bases with no gene match: 8.

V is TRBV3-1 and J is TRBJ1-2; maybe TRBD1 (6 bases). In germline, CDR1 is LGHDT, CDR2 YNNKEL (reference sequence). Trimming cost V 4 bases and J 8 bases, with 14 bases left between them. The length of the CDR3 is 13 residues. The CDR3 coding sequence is TGTGCCAGCAGCCCACAGGGTGGGAACGGCTACACCTTC. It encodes CASSPQGGNGYTF.

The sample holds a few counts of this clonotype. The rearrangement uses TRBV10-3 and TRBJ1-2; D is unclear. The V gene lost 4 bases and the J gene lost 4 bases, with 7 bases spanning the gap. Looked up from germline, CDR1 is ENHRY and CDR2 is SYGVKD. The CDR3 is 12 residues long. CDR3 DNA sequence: TGTGCCATCAGTGGTCAGAGCTATGGCTACACCTTC. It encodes CAISGQSYGYTF.